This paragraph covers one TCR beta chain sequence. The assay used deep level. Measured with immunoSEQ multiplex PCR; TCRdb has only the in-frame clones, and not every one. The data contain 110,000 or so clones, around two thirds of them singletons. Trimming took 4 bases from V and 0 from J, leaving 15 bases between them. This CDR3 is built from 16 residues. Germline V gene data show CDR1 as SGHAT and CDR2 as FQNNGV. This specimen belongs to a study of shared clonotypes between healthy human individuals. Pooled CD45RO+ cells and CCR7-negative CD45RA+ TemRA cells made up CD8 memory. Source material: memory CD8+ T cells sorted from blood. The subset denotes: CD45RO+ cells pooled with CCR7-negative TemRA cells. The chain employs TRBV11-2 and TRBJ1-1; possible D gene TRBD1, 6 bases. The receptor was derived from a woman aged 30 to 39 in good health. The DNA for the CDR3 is TGTGCCAGCAGCTCCCACTCCGGGGGCATGAACACTGAAGCTTTCTTT. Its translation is CASSSHSGGMNTEAFF.